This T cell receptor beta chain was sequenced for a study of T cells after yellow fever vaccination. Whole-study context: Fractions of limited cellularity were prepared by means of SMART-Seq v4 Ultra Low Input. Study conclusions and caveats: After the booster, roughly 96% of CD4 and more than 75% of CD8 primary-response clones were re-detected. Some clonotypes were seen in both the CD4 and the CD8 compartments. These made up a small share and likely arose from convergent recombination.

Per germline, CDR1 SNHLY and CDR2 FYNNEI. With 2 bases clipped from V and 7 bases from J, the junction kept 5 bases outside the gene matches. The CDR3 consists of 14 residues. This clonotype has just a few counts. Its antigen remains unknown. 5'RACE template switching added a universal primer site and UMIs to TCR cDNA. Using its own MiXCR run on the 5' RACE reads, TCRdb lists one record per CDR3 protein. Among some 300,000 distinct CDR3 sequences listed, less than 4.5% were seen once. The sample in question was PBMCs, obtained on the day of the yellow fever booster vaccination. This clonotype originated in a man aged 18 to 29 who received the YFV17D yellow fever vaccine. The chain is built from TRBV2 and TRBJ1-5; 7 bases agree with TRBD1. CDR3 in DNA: TGTGCCAGCAGTGAAAGACAGGGAACGCAGCCCCAGCATTTT. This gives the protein CASSERQGTQPQHF.